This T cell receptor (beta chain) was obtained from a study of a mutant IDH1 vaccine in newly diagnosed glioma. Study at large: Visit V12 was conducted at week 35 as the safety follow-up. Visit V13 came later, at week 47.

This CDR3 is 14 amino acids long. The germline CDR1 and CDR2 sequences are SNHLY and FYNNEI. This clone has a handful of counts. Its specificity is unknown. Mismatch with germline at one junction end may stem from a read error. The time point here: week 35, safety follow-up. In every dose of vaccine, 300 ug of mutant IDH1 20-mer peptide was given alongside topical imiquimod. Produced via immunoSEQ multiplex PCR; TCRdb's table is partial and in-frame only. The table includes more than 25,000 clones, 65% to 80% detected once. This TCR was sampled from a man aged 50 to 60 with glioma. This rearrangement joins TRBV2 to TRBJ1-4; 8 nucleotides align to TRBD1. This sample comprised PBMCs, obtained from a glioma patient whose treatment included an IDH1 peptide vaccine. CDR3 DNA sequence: TGTGCCAGCAGGGAAGGACAGGGCGGAGAAAAACTGTTTTTT. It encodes CASREGQGGEKLFF.